Shown below are 32 T cell receptor beta chains from a single sample sequenced in a study of blood T cell repertoires in COVID-19. Only in-frame clones appear in the TCRdb table, and some are missing; sequencing was by immunoSEQ multiplex PCR. Among 250,000 to 350,000 clones listed, around nine tenths were seen once. The sequenced material came from peripheral blood. The receptor set was obtained from a woman aged 30 to 39 with COVID-19, enrolled during active disease.

This chain joins TRBV5-1 and TRBJ1-1, with a weak D call TRBD1 (6 bases). The V gene's germline CDR1 is SGHRS and CDR2 YFSETQ. Trimming left V 4 bases short and J 1 base short, with 8 bases between. CDR3 length equals 13 residues. The CDR3 spells CASSMDRNTEAFF. The CDR3, as DNA: TGCGCCAGCAGCATGGACAGGAACACTGAAGCTTTCTTT. Full variable domain (outside the CDR3, taken from reference TRBV5-1 and TRBJ1-1): KAGVTQTPRYLIKTRGQQVTLSCSPISGHRSVSWYQQTPGQGLQFLFEYFSETQRNKGNFPGRFSGRQFSNSRSEMNVSTLELGDSALYLCASSMDRNTEAFFGQGTRLTVV.

V gene TRBV6-5 combines with J gene TRBJ2-2; no firm D call. Trimming removed 2 bases at V and 3 bases at J, with 7 bases between. The CDR3 consists of 14 residues. Germline V gene lookup returns CDR1 MNHEY and CDR2 SVGAGI. CDR3 sequence: CASSYTQYTGELFF. CDR3 sequence (DNA): TGTGCCAGCAGTTACACCCAGTACACCGGGGAGCTGTTTTTT.

The rearrangement links TRBV19 to TRBJ1-1; the D gene is possibly TRBD1 (6 bases). This CDR3 is built from 13 residues. CDR1 LNHDA and CDR2 SQIVND come from the germline V gene (reference sequence). V was pared by 3 bases and J by 5 bases, with 10 bases between. The CDR3 spells CASSMGQWTEAFF. In DNA, the CDR3 is TGTGCCAGTAGTATGGGACAATGGACTGAAGCTTTCTTT.

The genes are TRBV9 and TRBJ1-1, with 8 bases that match TRBD1. The CDR3 is 14 amino acids. Germline V lookup: CDR1 SGDLS, CDR2 YYNGEE. Trimming removed 3 bases from V and 4 bases from J; junction bases left unmatched: 5. The CDR3 DNA is TGTGCCAGCAGCGCGCTAGACAGGGGCACTGAAGCTTTCTTT. Amino acids: CASSALDRGTEAFF.

As regards this clone: The junction and the germline gene differ at one end; a read error may be behind it. The chain carries TRBV19 and TRBJ1-3, with no clear D. Germline V gene data show CDR1 as LNHDA and CDR2 as SQIVND (reference sequence). The CDR3 spans 15 residues. The CDR3 nucleotides read TGTGCCAGTAGTCTAGACGGGAGTCCTGGAAACACCATATATTTT. Its protein is CASSLDGSPGNTIYF.

This sequence joins TRBV5-1 and TRBJ1-2, with TRBD1 matching over 9 bases. V lost 2 bases to trimming and J lost 3 bases; unmatched junction nucleotides: 8. This CDR3 spans 16 amino acids. Germline CDR1 SGHRS, CDR2 YFSETQ. This CDR3 is CASSLQGALGYYGYTF. The CDR3 DNA is TGCGCCAGCAGCTTACAGGGGGCCCTGGGGTACTATGGCTACACCTTC.

The chain links TRBV28 to TRBJ1-4, with 10 bases fitting TRBD1. V gave up 7 bases and J gave up 8 bases; unmatched junction bases: 10. The length of the CDR3 is 15 residues. Germline values: CDR1 MDHEN, CDR2 SYDVKM. CDR3: CASTSRTGGIEKLFF. The CDR3 DNA reads TGTGCCAGCACCTCGAGGACAGGGGGGATAGAAAAACTGTTTTTT.

The chain uses TRBV7-9 and TRBJ2-5; D remains unclear. Germline V lookup: CDR1 SEHNR, CDR2 FQNEAQ (reference sequence). This CDR3 is 14 amino acids long. V lost 0 bases to trimming and J lost 1 base, with 6 bases between them. The CDR3 DNA is TGTGCCAGCAGCTTAGCGGTAGCCCAAGAGACCCAGTACTTC. Its translation: CASSLAVAQETQYF.

The chain joins TRBV28 to TRBJ1-2; 7 bases are shared with TRBD1. V was pared by 6 bases and J by 4 bases, with 5 bases of the junction left unmatched. The germline V gene has CDR1 MDHEN and CDR2 SYDVKM. This CDR3 contains 13 residues. CDR3 sequence reads: CASRTGQPYGYTF. CDR3 in DNA: TGTGCCAGCAGAACGGGACAGCCCTATGGCTACACCTTC.

This rearrangement joins TRBV7-2 to TRBJ1-4; 7 positions agree with TRBD1. Germline V lookup: CDR1 SGHTA, CDR2 FQGNSA. The V gene end was trimmed by 5 bases and the J gene end by 5 bases; junction bases not matched to a gene: 8. The CDR3 is made up of 15 amino acids. The CDR3 protein is CASSPRQGWNEKLFF. DNA for the CDR3: TGTGCCAGCAGCCCCCGACAGGGTTGGAATGAAAAACTGTTTTTT.

The chain links TRBV5-1 to TRBJ2-3, with TRBD1 matching 9 bases. The V segment lost 4 bases and the J segment 3 bases; nucleotides outside the gene matches: 6. Germline lookup yields CDR1 SGHRS and CDR2 YFSETQ. The CDR3 spans 15 residues. The DNA of the CDR3 is TGCGCCAGCAGCACCCAACAGGGGGCAACAGATACGCAGTATTTT. It encodes CASSTQQGATDTQYF. The full variable domain, completed using reference TRBV5-1 and TRBJ2-3, is KAGVTQTPRYLIKTRGQQVTLSCSPISGHRSVSWYQQTPGQGLQFLFEYFSETQRNKGNFPGRFSGRQFSNSRSEMNVSTLELGDSALYLCASSTQQGATDTQYFGPGTRLTVL.

The V and J genes are TRBV6-5 and TRBJ1-2, with 8 nucleotides matching TRBD1. The germline V gene encodes CDR1 MNHEY and CDR2 SVGAGI. The length of the CDR3 is 15 residues. Germline trimming cut 5 bases from V and 0 bases from J; bases unmatched to any gene: 5. CDR3 loop: CASSRARGPNYGYTF. The CDR3 DNA is TGTGCCAGCAGTCGGGCCAGGGGGCCTAACTATGGCTACACCTTC.

CDR3 residues: CASSQMLYNEQFF. DNA of the CDR3: TGTGCCAGTAGCCAGATGCTCTACAATGAGCAGTTCTTC. The chain has TRBV19 and TRBJ2-1; no clear D. This CDR3 has 13 residues. Germline V lookup: CDR1 LNHDA, CDR2 SQIVND (reference sequence). V gave up 6 bases and J gave up 3 bases, with 9 bases separating them.

The V and J genes are TRBV11-1 and TRBJ2-7; 7 nucleotides align to TRBD1. V shed 1 base, J shed 7 bases, and the junction held 4 bases outside the gene matches. The CDR3 runs 13 residues. The V gene's germline CDR1 is SGHAT and CDR2 FQDESV (reference sequence). CDR3 region: CASSLELRGEQYF. CDR3 in DNA: TGTGCCAGCAGCTTAGAACTCAGGGGGGAGCAGTACTTC.

For this clone: The junction shows a germline mismatch at one end, possibly a read error. This chain uses TRBV7-7 with TRBJ2-1; 11 bases map to TRBD2. CDR3 length: 15 amino acids. CDR1 is SSHAT and CDR2 is FNYEAQ in the germline V gene (reference sequence). Written as DNA, the CDR3 is TGTGCTAGCAGCCCCCTGGGGACTAGCGGAAATGAGCAGTTCTTC. It translates to CASSPLGTSGNEQFF.

Here the CDR3 reads CASSGTSKGNQPQHF. CDR3 in DNA: TGTGCCAGCAGCGGGACATCCAAGGGCAATCAGCCCCAGCATTTT. This rearrangement joins TRBV2 to TRBJ1-5, with D maybe TRBD1 (6 bases). The CDR3 length is 15 residues. V was pared by 6 bases and J by 2 bases, with 14 bases between. Looked up from germline, CDR1 is SNHLY and CDR2 is FYNNEI.

The CDR3 region has the DNA TGCAGCGTTGGACAGGGTAGCATGAACACTGAAGCTTTCTTT. Protein sequence: CSVGQGSMNTEAFF. This chain uses TRBV29-1 with TRBJ1-1, with 7 bases matching TRBD1. CDR3 length: 14 residues. Trimming took 4 bases from V and 0 from J; bases not matched to a gene: 5. Germline V gives CDR1 SQVTM, CDR2 ANQGSEA.

J is TRBJ1-1 and V is TRBV10-3; 9 bases match TRBD1. V lost 7 bases, J lost 3 bases, and 6 bases stayed unmatched. Looked up from germline, CDR1 is ENHRY and CDR2 is SYGVKD. This CDR3 region has 14 residues. Here the CDR3 reads CAITGQGRDTEAFF. In DNA, the CDR3 is TGTGCCATCACGGGACAGGGAAGGGACACTGAAGCTTTCTTT.

V usage is TRBV4-1 and J usage is TRBJ1-5; D is undetermined. Germline lookup yields CDR1 MGHRA and CDR2 YSYEKL. The CDR3 loop spans 16 amino acids. With 0 bases removed from V and 10 bases from J, the gap between germline ends came to 19 bases. This CDR3 reads CASSQDAPRGNRPQHF. The CDR3 DNA sequence: TGCGCCAGCAGCCAAGATGCCCCCCGGGGAAACCGTCCCCAGCATTTT.

The sample holds one count of this clone. This chain links TRBV9 with TRBJ1-3, with TRBD1 matching over 8 bases. The CDR3 is 16 residues long. The germline V gene has CDR1 SGDLS and CDR2 YYNGEE. V lost 4 bases and J lost 2; bases outside the gene matches: 8. The CDR3, as DNA: TGTGCCAGCAGCCCACGGACAGGGTGGACTGGAAACACCATATATTTT. It translates to CASSPRTGWTGNTIYF.

The chain links TRBV6-2 or TRBV6-3 to TRBJ1-5; 10 bases align to TRBD1. Germline lookup yields CDR1 MNHEY and CDR2 SVGEGT. There are 16 residues in the CDR3. V was clipped by 5 bases and J by 0 bases; unmatched bases: 4. The chain's CDR3 is CASSRRTGGSNQPQHF. The CDR3 nucleotides read TGTGCCAGCAGTAGGAGGACAGGGGGTAGCAATCAGCCCCAGCATTTT.

This clone was recorded once. The V call is TRBV7-3, the J call TRBJ1-1, with 9 bases lining up with TRBD1. The CDR3 sequence is 17 residues long. The V gene end was trimmed by 3 bases and the J gene end by 5 bases; junction bases not matched to a gene: 13. Germline CDR1 and CDR2: SGHTA and FQGTGA. This CDR3 reads CASSFSPTTGGGTEAFF. The CDR3 region has the DNA TGTGCCAGCAGCTTTTCCCCAACGACAGGGGGAGGGACTGAAGCTTTCTTT.

The chain couples TRBV6-2 or TRBV6-3 to TRBJ2-1, with 11 bases that match TRBD2. J lost 6 bases, V lost 5 bases, and 6 bases had no gene match. The germline gives CDR1 MNHEY, CDR2 SVGEGT. The CDR3 loop spans 15 amino acids. DNA for the CDR3: TGTGCCAGCAGTAGGGCTAGCGGGGGGATCAATGAGCAGTTCTTC. It is translated as CASSRASGGINEQFF.

V and J are TRBV9 and TRBJ1-1; TRBD1 matches at 9 bases. The germline V gene has CDR1 SGDLS and CDR2 YYNGEE. V was pared by 0 bases and J by 6 bases, with 6 bases of the junction left unmatched. This CDR3 is built from 15 residues. CDR3 sequence (DNA): TGTGCCAGCAGCGTAGTCACAGGGGGCATCGCTGAAGCTTTCTTT. Translation gives CASSVVTGGIAEAFF.

This chain connects TRBV4-1 to TRBJ2-7, with a tentative D call TRBD2 (6 bases). The germline CDR1 and CDR2 sequences are MGHRA and YSYEKL. Trimming shortened V by 1 base and J by 3 bases, and 10 bases separated the two germline ends. This CDR3 has 14 amino acids. The CDR3 is CASSQGGTFYEQYF. CDR3 sequence (DNA): TGCGCCAGCAGCCAAGGGGGGACTTTCTACGAGCAGTACTTC.

CDR3 sequence: CASTPKETQYF. In nucleotides, the CDR3 is TGTGCCAGCACCCCTAAAGAGACCCAGTACTTC. The gene calls are TRBV2 and TRBJ2-5; D remains ambiguous. The CDR3 is made up of 11 amino acids. V lost 7 bases, J lost 3 bases, and 6 bases lay in between. Germline V gene data show CDR1 as SNHLY and CDR2 as FYNNEI.

Regarding this clone: At one end the junction does not follow the germline gene, possibly because of a read error. The chain uses TRBV7-7 and TRBJ2-7, with 10 bases matching TRBD2. This CDR3 has 16 amino acids. From germline, CDR1 is SSHAT and CDR2 FNYEAQ (reference sequence). CDR3 loop: CASSLNSGLALHEQYF. As DNA, the CDR3 is TGTGCTAGCAGCTTAAATTCGGGACTAGCGTTACACGAGCAGTACTTC.

The V gene is TRBV4-3, the J gene TRBJ2-1; D gene ambiguous. The CDR3 is made up of 16 amino acids. CDR1 LGHNA and CDR2 YSLEER come from the germline V gene. The V end lost 5 bases, the J end lost 0 bases, and 14 bases lay between the germline ends. CDR3 nucleotides: TGCGCCAGCAGCTCAAATTCTTATAGCTCCTACAATGAGCAGTTCTTC. This translates into CASSSNSYSSYNEQFF.

This sequence joins TRBV5-4 and TRBJ2-3, with no clear D. This CDR3 has 14 amino acids. Germline CDR1 is SGHNT and CDR2 is YYREEE (reference sequence). Between the trimmed V and J ends, which lost 2 bases and 2 bases, there was a span of 9 bases. The CDR3 DNA is TGTGCCAGCAGCTTAACCAGTACCACAGATACGCAGTATTTT. It encodes CASSLTSTTDTQYF.

The rearrangement uses TRBV5-5 and TRBJ2-1, with TRBD2 identical over 13 bases. The trim removed 4 bases at V and 8 bases at J, leaving 6 bases unmatched. Germline V CDR1 and CDR2: SGHKS, YYEKEE (reference sequence). CDR3 length equals 15 residues. Here the CDR3 reads CASSPGLAGVHEQFF. DNA of the CDR3: TGTGCCAGCAGCCCCGGACTAGCGGGAGTGCATGAGCAGTTCTTC.

This chain connects TRBV2 to TRBJ1-1, with TRBD1 matching 7 bases. This CDR3 has 13 amino acids. Per the germline V gene, CDR1 is SNHLY and CDR2 is FYNNEI. J was trimmed by 4 bases and V by 7 bases; bases with no gene match: 6. The CDR3 protein is CASTRQGVTEAFF. The CDR3 DNA sequence: TGTGCCAGCACCCGACAGGGCGTCACTGAAGCTTTCTTT.

CDR3 sequence (DNA): TGCGCCAGCAGCTTCGGGACTAGCGGGTCCTACGAGCAGTACTTC. Protein product: CASSFGTSGSYEQYF. The V and J genes are TRBV5-1 and TRBJ2-7; TRBD2 agrees at 12 bases. Trimming cost V 2 bases and J 1 base; bases outside gene matches: 1. The CDR3 loop spans 15 amino acids. Germline V gene lookup returns CDR1 SGHRS and CDR2 YFSETQ.